The T cell receptor (beta chain) described here comes from a study of cytomegalovirus exposure and HLA in healthy donors. General study findings and limits: Associated with cytomegalovirus, according to the listing, were around 160 TCR beta chains.

CDR3 length: 16 amino acids. From germline, CDR1 is SGHDN and CDR2 FVKESK. Trimming removed 1 base from V and 8 bases from J, with 15 bases in between. Vbeta (60) and Jbeta (13) primers were used in the PCR. Profiled with immunoSEQ multiplex PCR; TCRdb holds only in-frame clones, not every one. The table includes approximately 280,000 clones, about 90% detected once. Note on this clone: The target antigen is unknown.

The clonotype was recovered from a woman aged 18-30 years in good health and CMV-seronegative. Sequenced sample: PBMCs. The chain carries TRBV14 and TRBJ1-6; a weak D match, TRBD1 (5 bases). The chain's CDR3 is CASSQVDGGRDSPLHF. The CDR3 DNA reads as TGTGCCAGCAGCCAAGTGGACGGGGGTCGGGATTCACCCCTCCACTTT.